This T cell receptor beta chain was recorded in a study of blood T cells in healthy people across ages (dated by TCRdb to the mid-2010s). About the full investigation: In model experiments, template switching captured about one uniquely barcoded TCR beta cDNA molecule for every two T cells. Using deep sequencing normalized with unique cDNA molecular identifiers, the study measured how TCR beta repertoire diversity changes with age. The donors were divided into four age groups: young (average approximately 15 years), middle-aged (over 35), aged (about 60) and long-lived (about 79). To avoid experimental bias, donors of different ages were distributed randomly across sequencing lanes. For two donors (one aged 18 to 29 and one aged 80 or older), the study analyzed two additional independent replicas of 1 million unique cDNA reads from the same blood draw.

Systemically healthy Caucasian individuals from Russia, some 38 in total and aged about 6 to 100 years, were included as donors. Each donor gave around 9.9 milliliters of peripheral blood, collected into EDTA-treated Vacutainer tubes. Ficoll-Paque density-gradient centrifugation was used to isolate PBMCs, with at least 7 million per sample. Trizol reagent was used to extract total RNA from the PBMCs, yielding at least 5.5 micrograms per sample. For every donor, an aliquot of PBMCs went through flow cytometry to measure the percentages of naive CD45RAhigh/CD27high T cells. Worth noting for this clonotype: Its antigen is unknown. The germline gene is not matched at one end of the junction; a read error may be the cause.

The CDR3 has 15 amino acids, counting the end cysteine and phenylalanine. Only the CDR3 region is kept as DNA, spanning 45 bases read in frame from base 1. The germline V gene provides CDR1 WSHSY and CDR2 SAAADI. The protocol used for the library was 5' RACE. TCRdb names Illumina HiSeq 2500 as the instrument used. A second PCR of roughly 6 to 12 cycles was run with a J-beta primer mix and a sample-barcoded 5' primer. Each TCR beta cDNA molecule received a unique molecular identifier from a template-switch 5' adaptor carrying 12 random nucleotides. Each sample yielded at least 3 million CDR3-containing paired-end reads. First-strand cDNA synthesis was performed from all RNA using the Mint cDNA synthesis kit, with priming by a TRBC-specific oligonucleotide. Following uracil-DNA glycosylase treatment, a first 18-cycle PCR with universal primers M1SS and BC2_uni_R was performed on all cDNA. In the authors' own workflow: Normalization of each sample was performed by random selection of 1 million high-quality reads, each carrying a distinct molecular identifier. Instead of being binned into consensus sequences, reads that shared molecular identifiers were thrown out. CDR3 identification, clonotype clustering and error correction used MiTCR with a Q25 quality threshold and the strictest error-elimination algorithm. Lower-bound total TCR beta diversity was estimated with a nonparametric unseen species model using Euler transformation. TCRdb reprocessing: public reads trimmed at Q25 with fastp, clones called with MiXCR, in-frame beta chains kept. Duplicate CDR3 protein sequences are folded into a single record with the most common DNA and genes. TCRdb's processing, not the authors', yielded these V and J calls. This sample has 270,000 or so distinct CDR3 sequences in its table, and 25% to 30% of those were observed once. The top ten constitute about 30% of the sample.

What the authors observed across the whole study: Observed TCR beta diversity per million T cells fell roughly linearly with age, and a significant reduction was already apparent by age approximately 41. Estimates of total diversity from one million sequenced T cells were regarded as lower bounds and underestimates. Compared with the aged group, the long-lived group had more naive CD4+ T cells, fewer expanded clones and increased TCR diversity, a pattern suggesting age selection. Because the CMV infection status of the donors was unknown, age-related changes in expanded clonotypes may potentially have been confounded. The percentage of naive T cells measured by flow cytometry correlated strongly with observed TCR beta diversity. Bulk unsorted PBMC profiling prevented conclusive comparison of naive and antigen-experienced compartments.

The sequenced material came from blood. The sequence derives from a woman in her 70s in good health. The chain is assembled from TRBV10-2 and TRBJ2-1; 11 central nucleotides agree with TRBD2. TRBJ2-5 matches the DNA end more closely, so the J call is doubtful. This receptor carries the CDR3 CASSGSGRALEAQYF. In nucleotides, the sequence is TGCGCCAGCAGTGGTAGCGGGAGGGCCTTAGAGGCCCAGTACTTC.